This entry lists 2 T cell receptor beta chains sequenced from one sample in a study of blood T cell repertoires in COVID-19. Libraries were prepared by immunoSEQ multiplex PCR; TCRdb keeps only in-frame clonotypes and omits some of them. The sample lists 300,000 to 400,000 clones, around 86% occurring once. Source material: peripheral blood. All receptors derive from a woman aged 45 to 65 with COVID-19, enrolled during active disease.

The chain carries TRBV6-1 and TRBJ2-1; 10 bases line up with TRBD1. V lost 2 bases to trimming and J lost 7 bases; unmatched junction nucleotides: 5. The CDR3 extends over 15 amino acids. The germline V gene has CDR1 MNHNS and CDR2 SASEGT. The CDR3 DNA sequence: TGTGCCAGCAGTGAATACCGGACAGGGGGGAATGAGCAGTTCTTC. As protein: CASSEYRTGGNEQFF.

The V and J genes are TRBV13 and TRBJ2-2, with 7 positions matching TRBD1. There are 15 residues in the CDR3. Germline V CDR1 and CDR2: PRHDT, FYEKMQ (reference sequence). After removal of 0 bases from V and 4 bases from J, the junction contained 2 bases not matched to a gene. The CDR3 spells CASSLGAGGTGELFF. CDR3 nucleotides: TGTGCCAGCAGCTTAGGGGCAGGGGGCACCGGGGAGCTGTTTTTT.